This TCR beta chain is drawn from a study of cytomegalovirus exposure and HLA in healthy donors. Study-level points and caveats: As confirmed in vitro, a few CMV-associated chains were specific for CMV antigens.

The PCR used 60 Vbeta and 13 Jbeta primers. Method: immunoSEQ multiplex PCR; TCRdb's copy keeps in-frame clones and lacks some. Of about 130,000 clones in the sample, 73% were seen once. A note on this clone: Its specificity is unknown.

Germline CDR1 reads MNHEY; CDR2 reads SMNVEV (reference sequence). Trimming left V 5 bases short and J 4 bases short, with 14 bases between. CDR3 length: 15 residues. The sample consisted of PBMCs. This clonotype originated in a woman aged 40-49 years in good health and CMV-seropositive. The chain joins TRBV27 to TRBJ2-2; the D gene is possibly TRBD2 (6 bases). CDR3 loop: CASSEGLSFTGELFF. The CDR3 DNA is TGTGCCAGCAGTGAGGGACTGAGTTTCACCGGGGAGCTGTTTTTT.